These 7 T cell receptor beta chains were sequenced from one sample in a study of blood T cell repertoires in COVID-19 (dated by TCRdb to 2019 to 2021). Receptor amplification or capture employed the immunoSEQ multiplex PCR assay. TCRdb holds this immuneACCESS table with in-frame rearrangements only. Some clones are missing; in checked studies, unresolved V genes explain under half, and the rest has no known cause. This sample comprises over 250,000 clones, approximately 79% of them detected only once. The top ten constitute under 4.5% of the sample. Sequenced material: PBMCs or T cells enriched from blood (not recorded which). The receptors come from a young man with acute COVID-19.

The rearrangement uses TRBV6-1 and TRBJ1-2; D gene ambiguous. V was clipped by 6 bases and J by 2 bases, with 7 bases between them. Germline-derived CDR1 and CDR2 are MNHNS and SASEGT. The CDR3 is 12 amino acids. The CDR3, as DNA: TGTGCCAGCAGGCCAAGCAACTATGGCTACACCTTC. Translation: CASRPSNYGYTF.

This chain connects TRBV24-1 to TRBJ1-2; weak D call: TRBD1 (6 bases). The CDR3 consists of 13 residues. V shed 7 bases and J shed 7 bases, with 15 bases lying between them. CDR1 KGHDR and CDR2 SFDVKD come from the germline V gene. The CDR3 nucleotides are TGTGCCACCAGATCCACAGGGCAGCCTGGCTACACCTTC. This gives the protein CATRSTGQPGYTF.

In this sample, this clone turned up once. This chain uses TRBV12-5 with TRBJ2-1, with D perhaps matching TRBD2 (6 bases). The CDR3 has 16 amino acids. Germline CDR1 is LGHNT and CDR2 is FRNRAP. Trimming left V 6 bases short and J 0 bases short, with 15 bases between. The DNA for the CDR3 is TGTGCTAGTGGCCGCGAAGAGACTAGCTCCTACAATGAGCAGTTCTTC. This gives the protein CASGREETSSYNEQFF.

The chain is built from TRBV19 and TRBJ1-3; D gene unclear. CDR3 size: 15 residues. Germline V lookup: CDR1 LNHDA, CDR2 SQIVND (reference sequence). V lost 4 bases and J 0 bases, leaving 10 bases between the germline ends. CDR3 DNA: TGTGCCAGTAGTACCTCGGTCGACTCTGGAAACACCATATATTTT. This encodes CASSTSVDSGNTIYF.

The chain recombines TRBV28 with TRBJ1-5, with 10 positions matching TRBD1. CDR3 length: 14 residues. With V trimmed by 5 bases and J by 5 bases, 3 bases remained unmatched. Looked up from germline, CDR1 is MDHEN and CDR2 is SYDVKM. The CDR3 loop is CASSTGQGYQPQHF. Written as DNA, the CDR3 is TGTGCCAGCAGTACGGGACAGGGGTATCAGCCCCAGCATTTT. Full variable domain (rest looked up from reference TRBV28 and TRBJ1-5): DVKVTQSSRYLVKRTGEKVFLECVQDMDHENMFWYRQDPGLGLRLIYFSYDVKMKEKGDIPEGYSVSREKKERFSLILESASTNQTSMYLCASSTGQGYQPQHFGDGTRLSIL.

This clone was seen a handful of times. The rearrangement joins TRBV14 to TRBJ1-2; D uncertain. This CDR3 has 16 amino acids. Germline assignment: CDR1 SGHDN and CDR2 FVKESK. V lost 1 base and J lost 3, with 15 bases in between. The CDR3 protein is CASSQGSGFVDYGYTF. The CDR3 DNA reads TGTGCCAGCAGCCAAGGCTCAGGCTTCGTGGACTATGGCTACACCTTC.

The chain employs TRBV6-4 and TRBJ1-1; D not resolved. Trimming cost V 5 bases and J 1 base, with 14 bases left between them. There are 15 residues in the CDR3. Germline CDR1 reads MRHNA; CDR2 reads SNTAGT. The CDR3 is CASSSSWGANTEAFF. The CDR3 coding sequence is TGTGCCAGCAGTTCCAGCTGGGGAGCGAACACTGAAGCTTTCTTT.